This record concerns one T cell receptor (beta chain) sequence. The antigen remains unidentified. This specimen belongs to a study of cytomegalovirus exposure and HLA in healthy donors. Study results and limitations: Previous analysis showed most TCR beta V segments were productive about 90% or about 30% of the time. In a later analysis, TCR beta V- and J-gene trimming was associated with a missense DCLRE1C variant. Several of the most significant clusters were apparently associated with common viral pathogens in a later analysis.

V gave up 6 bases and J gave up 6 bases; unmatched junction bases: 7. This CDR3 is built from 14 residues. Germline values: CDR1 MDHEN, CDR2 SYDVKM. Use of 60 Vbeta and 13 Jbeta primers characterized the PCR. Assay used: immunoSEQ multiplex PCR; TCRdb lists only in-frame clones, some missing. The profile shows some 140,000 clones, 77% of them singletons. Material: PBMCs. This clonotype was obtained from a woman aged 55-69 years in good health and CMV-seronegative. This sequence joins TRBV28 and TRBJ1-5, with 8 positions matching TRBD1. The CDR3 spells CASSPRQGSQPQHF. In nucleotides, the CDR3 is TGTGCCAGCAGCCCCCGACAGGGGTCTCAGCCCCAGCATTTT.